One sample yielded the 19 T cell receptor beta chains listed below, sequenced in a study of spatial heterogeneity in lung cancer. One entry per CDR3 protein, called by TCRdb with MiXCR from the 5' RACE reads. The sample includes approximately 50,000 distinct CDR3 sequences, around 7.7% of them seen just once. Time point reported: blood at routine non-recurrence follow-up after resection. The authors sequenced whole RNA from tumor, nontumor lung or frozen PBMC without sorting. The input for sequencing was PBMCs, taken at follow-up. These receptors all come from a female donor with early-stage non-small cell lung cancer.

The chain joins TRBV9 to TRBJ2-5; D is undetermined. Germline V gene lookup returns CDR1 SGDLS and CDR2 YYNGEE. The length of the CDR3 is 13 residues. The V and J ends lost 1 base and 2 bases respectively, with 6 bases between them. The CDR3 nucleotides read TGTGCCAGCAGCGTACAGACTCAAGAGACCCAGTACTTC. Protein: CASSVQTQETQYF.

This clonotype was recorded at least ten times. The DNA for the CDR3 is TGTGCCAGCAGCGTCAACAGGGAAGGTGAGCAGTTCTTC. It encodes CASSVNREGEQFF. The rearrangement links TRBV11-2 to TRBJ2-1, with D tentatively TRBD1 (6 bases). V was clipped by 5 bases and J by 9 bases, with 14 bases between them. The CDR3 has 13 residues. Germline lookup yields CDR1 SGHAT and CDR2 FQNNGV.

This clonotype has only a few counts. This chain uses TRBV6-5 with TRBJ1-2; 8 nucleotides agree with TRBD1. V shed 7 bases and J 5 bases; nucleotides not matched to a gene: 24. This CDR3 has 19 residues. Per the germline V gene, CDR1 is MNHEY and CDR2 is SVGAGI. This CDR3 is CASTYTRGRNKAHGYGYTF. In DNA form, the CDR3 reads TGTGCCAGCACCTACACCAGGGGGCGGAATAAGGCTCACGGGTATGGCTACACCTTC.

A few counts support this clonotype. The chain recombines TRBV7-6 with TRBJ2-7, with 8 bases identical to TRBD1. The CDR3 sequence is 15 residues long. V shed 3 bases and J 2 bases; nucleotides not matched to a gene: 6. Germline V gene lookup returns CDR1 SGHVS and CDR2 FNYEAQ. The CDR3 loop reads CASSFGTGLTYEQYF. The DNA for the CDR3 is TGTGCCAGCAGCTTCGGGACAGGATTAACCTACGAGCAGTACTTC.

This clonotype was picked up a small number of times. The V and J genes are TRBV6-5 and TRBJ2-3; no clear D gene. Looked up from germline, CDR1 is MNHEY and CDR2 is SVGAGI. CDR3 length equals 16 residues. V was pared by 5 bases and J by 4 bases, with 19 bases between. This CDR3 is CASSHMTPPSADTQYF. Written as DNA, the CDR3 is TGTGCCAGCAGTCATATGACCCCCCCGTCGGCAGATACGCAGTATTTT.

This clonotype was seen a handful of times. The genes are TRBV5-5 and TRBJ2-5; 7 positions agree with TRBD1. The CDR3 totals 14 residues. After removal of 5 bases from V and 3 bases from J, the junction contained 7 bases not matched to a gene. Germline V lookup: CDR1 SGHKS, CDR2 YYEKEE (reference sequence). In DNA, the CDR3 is TGTGCCAGCAGTCCACAGGGGCTCAAAGAGACCCAGTACTTC. Translated, it gives CASSPQGLKETQYF.

This clonotype was found a few times. This rearrangement joins TRBV11-2 to TRBJ1-1, with D unclear. V gave up 5 bases and J gave up 5 bases, with 12 bases separating them. The CDR3 is 13 residues long. Germline V gives CDR1 SGHAT, CDR2 FQNNGV. The CDR3 is CASSPHRATEAFF. The CDR3 region has the DNA TGTGCCAGCAGCCCCCACCGGGCTACTGAAGCTTTCTTT.

This sequence joins TRBV28 and TRBJ2-1; TRBD2 agrees at 13 bases. CDR1 is MDHEN and CDR2 is SYDVKM in the germline V gene. The CDR3 extends over 15 amino acids. V lost 5 bases and J lost 5; bases outside the gene matches: 3. Here the CDR3 DNA reads TGTGCCAGCAGTCGACTAGCGGGGGGTCACAATGAGCAGTTCTTC. Amino acids: CASSRLAGGHNEQFF.

J is TRBJ2-7 and V is TRBV6-2 or TRBV6-3; D is unresolved. The germline V gene encodes CDR1 MNHEY and CDR2 SVGEGT. V lost 2 bases and J lost 3, with 8 bases in between. There are 13 residues in the CDR3. The DNA for the CDR3 is TGTGCCAGCAGTTACCCTACACGCTACGAGCAGTACTTC. It translates to CASSYPTRYEQYF.

This clonotype was observed at least ten times. The V and J genes are TRBV20-1 and TRBJ1-6; D not resolved. Germline V gives CDR1 DFQATT, CDR2 SNEGSKA (reference sequence). The CDR3 has 13 residues. Deletions cut 6 bases from V and 5 bases from J, with 11 bases between. The CDR3 loop reads CSAGGSNNSPLHF. In DNA, the CDR3 is TGCAGTGCAGGAGGCAGTAATAATTCACCCCTCCACTTT.

This clonotype was seen a handful of times. V usage is TRBV7-6 and J usage is TRBJ1-5; no definite D call. The ends were cut back, 5 bases at V and 8 bases at J, with 13 bases in the middle. The CDR3 extends over 13 amino acids. Germline assignment: CDR1 SGHVS and CDR2 FNYEAQ. CDR3 residues: CASSQTQTKPQHF. The CDR3 nucleotides read TGTGCCAGCAGCCAGACACAGACTAAGCCCCAGCATTTT.

In its sample, this clonotype was seen many times. The CDR3 is CASSWTPSGANVLTF. The CDR3 DNA sequence: TGTGCCAGCAGCTGGACACCGTCTGGGGCCAACGTCCTGACTTTC. J is TRBJ2-6 and V is TRBV5-6; a weak D match, TRBD1 (5 bases). With 3 bases removed from V and 1 base from J, the gap between germline ends came to 8 bases. The length of the CDR3 is 15 residues. Looked up from germline, CDR1 is SGHDT and CDR2 is YYEEEE.

This clonotype was counted ten times or more. The chain is built from TRBV7-8 and TRBJ1-3; D not resolved. CDR3 length equals 14 residues. Germline CDR1 is SGHVS and CDR2 is FQNEAQ. Between the trimmed V and J ends, which lost 1 base and 3 bases, there was a span of 7 bases. The CDR3 DNA follows: TGTGCCAGCAGCTTAGGCGGCAGTGGAAACACCATATATTTT. Amino acids: CASSLGGSGNTIYF.

This clonotype turned up a few times. The chain has TRBV5-1 and TRBJ2-7, with D unresolved. With 4 bases removed from V and 5 bases from J, the gap between germline ends came to 10 bases. The CDR3 extends over 12 amino acids. Germline assignment: CDR1 SGHRS and CDR2 YFSETQ. The CDR3 spells CASSASWNEQYF. In DNA form, the CDR3 reads TGCGCCAGCAGCGCGTCCTGGAACGAGCAGTACTTC.

This chain links TRBV10-3 with TRBJ2-7; D is unresolved. Trimming left V 7 bases short and J 5 bases short, with 15 bases between. Germline loops: CDR1 ENHRY, CDR2 SYGVKD. The CDR3 runs 13 residues. CDR3 nucleotides: TGTGCCATCACTGCGCCCCCTCGTAACGAGCAGTACTTC. As protein: CAITAPPRNEQYF.

V and J are TRBV6-6 and TRBJ2-2, with D perhaps TRBD1 or TRBD2 (5 bases each). The V gene lost 2 bases and the J gene lost 6 bases, with 13 bases spanning the gap. CDR3 length: 15 residues. CDR1 is MNHNY, CDR2 SVGAGI, per germline (reference sequence). This CDR3 reads CASSYVRGPSGELFF. Written as DNA, the CDR3 is TGTGCCAGCAGTTACGTCCGGGGCCCGTCCGGGGAGCTGTTTTTT.

The table lists this clonotype with a few counts. The chain combines TRBV10-1 with TRBJ1-2; 8 nucleotides line up with TRBD1. CDR3 length equals 13 residues. Germline-derived CDR1 and CDR2 are WNHNN and SYGVQD (reference sequence). The trim removed 3 bases at V and 4 bases at J, leaving 1 base unmatched. DNA of the CDR3: TGCGCCAGCAGTGACGACAGGGGCTATGGCTACACCTTC. Its protein is CASSDDRGYGYTF.

The table lists this clonotype with a few counts. This rearrangement joins TRBV15 to TRBJ1-6, with D possibly TRBD1 on 5 matching bases. Germline loops: CDR1 LNHNV, CDR2 YYDKDF (reference sequence). CDR3 length equals 15 residues. Trimming shortened V by 0 bases and J by 8 bases, and 11 bases separated the two germline ends. CDR3 amino acids: CATSRDRRVDSPLHF. The DNA for the CDR3 is TGTGCCACCAGCAGAGATCGCAGGGTGGATTCACCCCTCCACTTT.

The rearrangement links TRBV2 to TRBJ2-1, with 11 positions matching TRBD2. Germline assignment: CDR1 SNHLY and CDR2 FYNNEI. Germline trimming cut 8 bases from V and 9 bases from J; bases unmatched to any gene: 6. The CDR3 totals 13 residues. The CDR3 sequence is CASVSGGAGEQFF. The CDR3 DNA reads as TGTGCCAGCGTTAGCGGGGGGGCCGGTGAGCAGTTCTTC.